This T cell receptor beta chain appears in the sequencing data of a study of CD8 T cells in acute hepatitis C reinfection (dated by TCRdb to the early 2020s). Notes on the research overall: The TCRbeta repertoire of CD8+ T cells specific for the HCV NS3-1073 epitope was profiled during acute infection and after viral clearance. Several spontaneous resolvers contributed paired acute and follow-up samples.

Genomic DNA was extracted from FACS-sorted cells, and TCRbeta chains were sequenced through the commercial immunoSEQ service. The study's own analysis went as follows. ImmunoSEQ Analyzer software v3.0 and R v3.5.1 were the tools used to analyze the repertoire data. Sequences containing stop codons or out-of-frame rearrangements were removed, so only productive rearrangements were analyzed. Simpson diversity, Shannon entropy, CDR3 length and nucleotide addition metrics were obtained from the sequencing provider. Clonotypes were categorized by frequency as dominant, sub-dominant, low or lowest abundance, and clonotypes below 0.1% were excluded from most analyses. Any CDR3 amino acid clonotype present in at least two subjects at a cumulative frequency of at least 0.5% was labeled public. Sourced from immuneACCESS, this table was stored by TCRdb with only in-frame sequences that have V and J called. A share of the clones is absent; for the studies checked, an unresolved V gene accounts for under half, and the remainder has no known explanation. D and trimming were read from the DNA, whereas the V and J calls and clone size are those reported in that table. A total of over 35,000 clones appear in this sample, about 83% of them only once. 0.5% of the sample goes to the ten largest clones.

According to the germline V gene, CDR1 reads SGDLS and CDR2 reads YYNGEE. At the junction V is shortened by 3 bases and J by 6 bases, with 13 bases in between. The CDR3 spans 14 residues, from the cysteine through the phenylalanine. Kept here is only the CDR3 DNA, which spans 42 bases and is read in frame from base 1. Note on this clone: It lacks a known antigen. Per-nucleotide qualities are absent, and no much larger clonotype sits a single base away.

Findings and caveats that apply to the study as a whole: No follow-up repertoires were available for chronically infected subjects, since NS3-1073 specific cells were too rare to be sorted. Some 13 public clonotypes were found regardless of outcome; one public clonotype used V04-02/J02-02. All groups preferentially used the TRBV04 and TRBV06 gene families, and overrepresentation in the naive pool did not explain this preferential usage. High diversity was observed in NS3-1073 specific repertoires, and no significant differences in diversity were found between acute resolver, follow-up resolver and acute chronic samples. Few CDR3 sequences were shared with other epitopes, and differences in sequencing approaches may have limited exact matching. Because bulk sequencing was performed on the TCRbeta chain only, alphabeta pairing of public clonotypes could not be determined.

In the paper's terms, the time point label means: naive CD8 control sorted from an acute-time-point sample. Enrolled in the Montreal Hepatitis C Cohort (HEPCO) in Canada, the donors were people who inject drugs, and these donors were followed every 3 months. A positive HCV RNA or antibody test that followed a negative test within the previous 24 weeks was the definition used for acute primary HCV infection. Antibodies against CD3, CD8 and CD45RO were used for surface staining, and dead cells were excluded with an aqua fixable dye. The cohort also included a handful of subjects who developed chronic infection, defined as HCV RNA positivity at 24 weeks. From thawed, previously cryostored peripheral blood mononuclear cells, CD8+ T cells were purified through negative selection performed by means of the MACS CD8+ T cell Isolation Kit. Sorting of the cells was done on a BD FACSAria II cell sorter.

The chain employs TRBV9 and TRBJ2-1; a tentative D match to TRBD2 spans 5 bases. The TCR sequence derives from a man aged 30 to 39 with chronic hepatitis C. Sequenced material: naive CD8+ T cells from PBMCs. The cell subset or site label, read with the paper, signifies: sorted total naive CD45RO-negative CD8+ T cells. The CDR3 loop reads CASSGRTSGNEQFF. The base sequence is TGTGCCAGCAGCGGGAGGACGTCGGGCAATGAGCAGTTCTTC.